This T cell receptor (beta chain) was identified in a study of cytomegalovirus exposure and HLA in healthy donors. Comment on this clone: What it recognizes is unknown.

Study observations and caveats: It was likely that a cluster of highly shared sequence variants was a sequencing artifact.

With 1 base removed from V and 6 bases from J, the gap between germline ends came to 10 bases. This CDR3 is 13 amino acids long. From germline, CDR1 is SGHAT and CDR2 FQNNGV. A multiplex PCR was run with 60 Vbeta primers and 13 Jbeta primers. Method: immunoSEQ multiplex PCR; TCRdb's copy keeps in-frame clones and lacks some. Here the sample table reports about 75,000 clones. Sample: PBMCs. V and J are TRBV11-2 and TRBJ2-7; D is undetermined. This clonotype was obtained from a man aged 40-49 years in good health and CMV-seronegative. The CDR3: CASSLASQVEQYF. CDR3 coding DNA: TGTGCCAGCAGCTTAGCGTCCCAGGTCGAGCAGTACTTC. The full variable domain, rest sourced from reference TRBV11-2 and TRBJ2-7, is EAGVAQSPRYKIIEKRQSVAFWCNPISGHATLYWYQQILGQGPKLLIQFQNNGVVDDSQLPKDRFSAERLKGVDSTLKIQPAKLEDSAVYLCASSLASQVEQYFGPGTRLTVT.